These 24 T cell receptor beta chains originate from one sample sequenced in a study of blood T cell repertoires in COVID-19 (dated by TCRdb to the early 2020s). The library was produced with the immunoSEQ multiplex PCR assay. The immuneACCESS repertoire file appears here via TCRdb, limited to in-frame rearrangements. These files lack a portion of the clones; in checked studies, under half of the deficit traces to unresolved V genes, and the cause of the others is not known. This sample comprises roughly 150,000 clones, 88% of them detected only once. The top ten clonotypes cover about 28% of the sample. The sample was peripheral blood. These receptors all stem from a human donor in a cohort sampled during active COVID-19.

In this sample, this clone turned up a few times. The gene calls are TRBV5-5 and TRBJ2-1; 12 positions agree with TRBD2. Unmatched junction bases numbered 6, after V lost 4 bases and J lost 4 bases. The CDR3 extends over 16 amino acids. In germline, CDR1 is SGHKS, CDR2 YYEKEE (reference sequence). This CDR3 reads CASSPWGTSGYNEQFF. The CDR3 nucleotides are TGTGCCAGCAGCCCCTGGGGGACTAGCGGGTACAATGAGCAGTTCTTC.

This clone was observed once. The chain links TRBV4-1 to TRBJ2-4; D call uncertain. Germline lookup yields CDR1 MGHRA and CDR2 YSYEKL. The V end was cut by 1 base, the J end by 12 bases, with 13 bases between. The CDR3 extends over 13 amino acids. This CDR3 reads CASSQAGSFRQYF. In DNA form, the CDR3 reads TGCGCCAGCAGCCAAGCCGGTAGCTTCCGTCAGTACTTC.

This clone has just a few counts. The CDR3 region has the DNA TGTGCCAGCAGCGTCTCGGCGGGACCATCGAGCTACGAGCAGTACTTC. Residues: CASSVSAGPSSYEQYF. The V gene is TRBV9, the J gene TRBJ2-7, with TRBD2 as a possible D gene (6 bases). This CDR3 is built from 16 residues. Trimming cost V 2 bases and J 3 bases, with 18 bases left between them. CDR1 and CDR2 (germline): SGDLS, YYNGEE. Looking up the rest from reference TRBV9 and TRBJ2-7 gives the full variable domain: DSGVTQTPKHLITATGQRVTLRCSPRSGDLSVYWYQQSLDQGLQFLIQYYNGEERAKGNILERFSAQQFPDLHSELNLSSLELGDSALYFCASSVSAGPSSYEQYFGPGTRLTVT.

The V gene is TRBV5-4, the J gene TRBJ2-6, with a tentative D call TRBD1 (5 bases). The V gene lost 5 bases and the J gene lost 0 bases, with 15 bases spanning the gap. Germline loops: CDR1 SGHNT, CDR2 YYREEE (reference sequence). The CDR3 contains 17 residues. In DNA form, the CDR3 reads TGTGCCAGCAGTAGAGAAGGGGCAAGCTCTGGGGCCAACGTCCTGACTTTC. Translating gives CASSREGASSGANVLTF.

This clone was counted a few times. The chain uses TRBV5-4 and TRBJ2-2; TRBD2 aligns across 9 bases. Germline CDR1 SGHNT, CDR2 YYREEE (reference sequence). The CDR3 is 15 residues long. The trim removed 0 bases at V and 9 bases at J, leaving 6 bases unmatched. The DNA for the CDR3 is TGTGCCAGCAGCTTGGTGTTAGCGGGGGCGCGGGAGCTGTTTTTT. Translated, it gives CASSLVLAGARELFF.

The chain couples TRBV7-9 to TRBJ2-1; tentatively, D is TRBD2 (6 bases). The CDR3 sequence is 15 residues long. The V gene's germline CDR1 is SEHNR and CDR2 FQNEAQ (reference sequence). Trimming stripped 8 bases from V and 3 bases from J, with 17 bases between. CDR3: CASEAMGGNYNEQFF. Here the CDR3 DNA reads TGTGCCAGCGAGGCTATGGGGGGAAACTACAATGAGCAGTTCTTC.

The CDR3 region has the DNA TGTGCCAGCAGCCTAACCAACAGGGGGCAAGGAGAGACCCAGTACTTC. Protein sequence: CASSLTNRGQGETQYF. J is TRBJ2-5 and V is TRBV3-1 (or the pseudogene TRBV3-2); TRBD1 matches at 9 bases. In germline, CDR1 is LGHDT, CDR2 YNNKEL (reference sequence). The CDR3 covers 16 residues. J gave up 4 bases and V 4 bases, and 10 bases lay outside the gene matches.

The chain joins TRBV6-5 to TRBJ2-7; 8 bases align to TRBD1. Trimming removed 4 bases from V and 1 base from J; junction bases left unmatched: 6. The CDR3 sequence is 15 residues long. Per the germline V gene, CDR1 is MNHEY and CDR2 is SVGAGI. The CDR3 region has the DNA TGTGCCAGCAGTTTTGGACAGGGATATTCCTACGAGCAGTACTTC. This codes for CASSFGQGYSYEQYF.

The chain couples TRBV11-2 to TRBJ2-5; D may be TRBD2 (6 bases). The ends were cut back, 5 bases at V and 0 bases at J, with 22 bases in the middle. The CDR3 is 18 residues long. Germline lookup yields CDR1 SGHAT and CDR2 FQNNGV. The CDR3 DNA reads TGTGCCAGCAGCCAAATCCCCTACCCGGGACTGGACCAAGAGACCCAGTACTTC. This gives the protein CASSQIPYPGLDQETQYF.

As concerns this clone: A single base separates this from a much larger clone, so it may be a read error. The chain uses TRBV19 and TRBJ2-7; the D is unclear. The CDR3 extends over 17 amino acids. CDR1 and CDR2 (germline): LNHDA, SQIVND (reference sequence). This CDR3 reads CANSPPSYESTSYEQYF. In DNA, the CDR3 is TGTGCCAATAGTCCTCCCTCATATGAGTCAACCTCCTACGAGCAGTACTTC.

The chain couples TRBV5-4 to TRBJ1-3; possibly TRBD1 for D (5 bases). V was trimmed by 1 base and J by 4 bases, leaving 15 bases between them. Germline V gene lookup returns CDR1 SGHNT and CDR2 YYREEE (reference sequence). The CDR3 totals 16 residues. CDR3 in DNA: TGTGCCAGCAGCTTGCAGGGTGGTAGGGGCGGAAACACCATATATTTT. It yields the protein CASSLQGGRGGNTIYF.

This chain joins TRBV4-2 and TRBJ1-4; D not certain. Trimming took off 0 bases at V and 4 bases at J, with 15 bases between the two ends. This CDR3 region has 17 residues. CDR1 and CDR2 (germline): LGHNA, YNFKEQ. The CDR3 is CASSQDLVTVFNEKLFF. The DNA of the CDR3 is TGTGCCAGCAGCCAAGATTTAGTCACAGTGTTTAATGAAAAACTGTTTTTT.

V is TRBV6-5 and J is TRBJ1-4; D may be TRBD1 (6 bases). V was trimmed by 9 bases and J by 6 bases, leaving 14 bases between them. Germline V gene sequence: CDR1 MNHEY, CDR2 SVGAGI. This CDR3 comprises 13 residues. The chain's CDR3 is CASRDTTHEKLFF. The CDR3 nucleotides read TGTGCCAGTAGGGACACCACTCATGAAAAACTGTTTTTT.

The J gene is TRBJ2-1, the V gene TRBV13; 8 bases fit TRBD2. J was trimmed by 6 bases and V by 6 bases; bases with no gene match: 7. Germline V gene lookup returns CDR1 PRHDT and CDR2 FYEKMQ (reference sequence). The length of the CDR3 is 14 residues. CDR3 sequence: CASRSRGGSNEQFF. The DNA for the CDR3 is TGTGCCAGCAGGAGTCGGGGGGGTTCCAATGAGCAGTTCTTC.

The chain has TRBV2 and TRBJ1-5, with TRBD1 as a possible D gene (5 bases). Trimming cost V 3 bases and J 4 bases, with 10 bases left between them. This CDR3 contains 14 residues. Germline lookup yields CDR1 SNHLY and CDR2 FYNNEI. In DNA, the CDR3 is TGTGCCAGCAGTGAGGAGGGGTGGAATCAGCCCCAGCATTTT. Its protein is CASSEEGWNQPQHF. The variable domain in full, completed from reference TRBV2 and TRBJ1-5, reads EPEVTQTPSHQVTQMGQEVILRCVPISNHLYFYWYRQILGQKVEFLVSFYNNEISEKSEIFDDQFSVERPDGSNFTLKIRSTKLEDSAMYFCASSEEGWNQPQHFGDGTRLSIL.

This rearrangement joins TRBV7-2 to TRBJ2-5; 8 nucleotides agree with TRBD1. V shed 5 bases, J shed 2 bases, and the junction held 7 bases outside the gene matches. In germline, CDR1 is SGHTA, CDR2 FQGNSA. This CDR3 contains 15 residues. CDR3 DNA sequence: TGTGCCAGCAGCCCAGGGGGCGCAGGTCAAGAGACCCAGTACTTC. The encoded protein is CASSPGGAGQETQYF. Variable domain in full (rest from reference TRBV7-2 and TRBJ2-5): GAGVSQSPSNKVTEKGKDVELRCDPISGHTALYWYRQSLGQGLEFLIYFQGNSAPDKSGLPSDRFSAERTGGSVSTLTIQRTQQEDSAVYLCASSPGGAGQETQYFGPGTRLLVL.

The J gene is TRBJ2-5, the V gene TRBV6-5; 9 nucleotides match TRBD1. The germline V gene has CDR1 MNHEY and CDR2 SVGAGI. The V gene end was trimmed by 2 bases and the J gene end by 5 bases; junction bases not matched to a gene: 6. The CDR3 extends over 15 amino acids. CDR3 nucleotide sequence: TGTGCCAGCAGTTACATACAGGGGGCGCGGGAGACCCAGTACTTC. Translating it yields CASSYIQGARETQYF.

The chain uses TRBV5-6 and TRBJ2-1, with 7 bases that match TRBD2. Germline CDR1 SGHDT, CDR2 YYEEEE. The CDR3 loop spans 17 amino acids. V lost 4 bases to trimming and J lost 0 bases; unmatched junction nucleotides: 10. The CDR3 coding sequence is TGTGCCAGCAGCCCTCTGAAAGCGGGGTCCTCCTACAATGAGCAGTTCTTC. Amino acids: CASSPLKAGSSYNEQFF.

The chain recombines TRBV4-1 with TRBJ2-3; possibly TRBD2 for D (5 bases). CDR1 is MGHRA and CDR2 is YSYEKL in the germline V gene. This CDR3 comprises 15 residues. Trimming removed 1 base from V and 3 bases from J, with 11 bases in between. CDR3 DNA sequence: TGCGCCAGCAGCCAAGGCGGGTCGGGGACAGATACGCAGTATTTT. Its translation is CASSQGGSGTDTQYF.

The chain links TRBV19 to TRBJ1-1, with a possible D match to TRBD1 (6 bases). Germline-derived CDR1 and CDR2 are LNHDA and SQIVND (reference sequence). V was trimmed by 2 bases and J by 0 bases, leaving 10 bases between them. The CDR3 totals 15 residues. The CDR3 DNA is TGTGCCAGTAGTATATACGGACAGATGAACACTGAAGCTTTCTTT. Protein sequence: CASSIYGQMNTEAFF. Looking up the rest from reference TRBV19 and TRBJ1-1 gives the full variable domain: DGGITQSPKYLFRKEGQNVTLSCEQNLNHDAMYWYRQDPGQGLRLIYYSQIVNDFQKGDIAEGYSVSREKKESFPLTVTSAQKNPTAFYLCASSIYGQMNTEAFFGQGTRLTVV.

The CDR3 DNA follows: TGTGCCACCAGCAGAGATAGGAAGGGGAACTATGGCTACACCTTC. This translates into CATSRDRKGNYGYTF. The rearrangement joins TRBV15 to TRBJ1-2; a possible D gene is TRBD1 (5 bases). The CDR3 spans 15 residues. V was cut by 0 bases and J by 2 bases, with 10 bases left in between. Germline-derived CDR1 and CDR2 are LNHNV and YYDKDF (reference sequence).

The chain has TRBV7-9 and TRBJ1-2; maybe TRBD1 (6 bases). V lost 5 bases to trimming and J lost 0 bases, with 16 bases between them. The CDR3 is 16 amino acids. CDR1 is SEHNR and CDR2 is FQNEAQ in the germline V gene (reference sequence). The CDR3 is CASSPRATGANYGYTF. CDR3 DNA sequence: TGTGCCAGCAGCCCAAGAGCGACAGGAGCTAACTATGGCTACACCTTC.

The chain joins TRBV5-1 to TRBJ1-4; 7 bases match TRBD1. In germline, CDR1 is SGHRS, CDR2 YFSETQ. The CDR3 runs to 14 residues. With V trimmed by 7 bases and J by 3 bases, 6 bases remained unmatched. CDR3 loop: CASGRQGANEKLFF. The CDR3 DNA reads as TGCGCCAGCGGTCGACAGGGAGCTAATGAAAAACTGTTTTTT.

The chain couples TRBV13 to TRBJ2-7; D may be TRBD1 (6 bases). This CDR3 has 15 residues. Germline V gene sequence: CDR1 PRHDT, CDR2 FYEKMQ (reference sequence). Trimming left V 4 bases short and J 4 bases short, with 17 bases between. CDR3 loop: CASSSARGSAYEQYF. In DNA, the CDR3 is TGTGCCAGCAGCTCGGCCAGGGGTTCGGCATACGAGCAGTACTTC.